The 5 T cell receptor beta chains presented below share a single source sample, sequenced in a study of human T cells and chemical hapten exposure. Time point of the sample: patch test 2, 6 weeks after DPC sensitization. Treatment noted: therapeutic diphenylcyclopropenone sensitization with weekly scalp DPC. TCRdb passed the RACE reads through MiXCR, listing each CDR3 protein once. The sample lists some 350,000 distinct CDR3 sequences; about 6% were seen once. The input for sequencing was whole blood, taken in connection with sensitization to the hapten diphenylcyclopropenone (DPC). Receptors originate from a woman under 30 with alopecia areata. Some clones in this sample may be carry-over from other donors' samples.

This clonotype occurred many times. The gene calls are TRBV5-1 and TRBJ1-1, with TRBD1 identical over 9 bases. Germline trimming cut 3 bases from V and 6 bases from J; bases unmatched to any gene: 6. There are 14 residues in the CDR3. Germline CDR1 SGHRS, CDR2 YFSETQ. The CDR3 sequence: CASSYRTGAAEAFF. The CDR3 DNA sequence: TGCGCCAGCAGCTACCGGACAGGGGCCGCTGAAGCTTTCTTT.

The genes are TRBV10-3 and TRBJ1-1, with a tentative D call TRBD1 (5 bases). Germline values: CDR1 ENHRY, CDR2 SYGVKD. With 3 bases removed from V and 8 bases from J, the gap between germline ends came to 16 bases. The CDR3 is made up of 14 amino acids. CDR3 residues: CAISDPTRAPEAFF. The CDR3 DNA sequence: TGTGCCATCAGTGACCCCACCAGGGCCCCGGAAGCTTTCTTT.

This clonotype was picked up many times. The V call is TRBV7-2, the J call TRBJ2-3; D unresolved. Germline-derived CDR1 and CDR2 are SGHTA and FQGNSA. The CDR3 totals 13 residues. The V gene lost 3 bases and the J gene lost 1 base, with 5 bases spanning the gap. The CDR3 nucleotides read TGTGCCAGCAGCTTGGACGGCACAGATACGCAGTATTTT. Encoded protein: CASSLDGTDTQYF.

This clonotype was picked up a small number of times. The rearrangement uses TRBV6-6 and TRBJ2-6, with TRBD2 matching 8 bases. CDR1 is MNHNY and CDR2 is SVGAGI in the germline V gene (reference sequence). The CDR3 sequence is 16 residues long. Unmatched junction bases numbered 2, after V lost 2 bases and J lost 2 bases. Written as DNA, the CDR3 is TGTGCCAGCAGTTACGGTAGCGGGGCTGGGGCCAACGTCCTGACTTTC. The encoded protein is CASSYGSGAGANVLTF.

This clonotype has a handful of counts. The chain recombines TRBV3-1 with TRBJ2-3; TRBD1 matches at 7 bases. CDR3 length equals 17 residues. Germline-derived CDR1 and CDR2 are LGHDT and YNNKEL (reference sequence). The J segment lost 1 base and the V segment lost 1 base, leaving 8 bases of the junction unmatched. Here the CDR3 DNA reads TGTGCCAGCAGCCAAGCGCCAGGGGGTAGTGGCACAGATACGCAGTATTTT. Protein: CASSQAPGGSGTDTQYF.